These 3 T cell receptor beta chains were sequenced from one sample in a study of shared clonotypes between healthy human individuals. Sequencing was performed with immunoSEQ multiplex PCR; in TCRdb, only in-frame clones are kept and a portion is missing. The sample shows fewer than 600,000 clones, roughly four fifths of them seen only once. Sequences were obtained from PBMCs. The receptors here all came from a woman aged 40 to 50 in good health. Some clones in this sample may be carry-over from other donors' samples.

Details on this clone: Given a far larger clone just one base away, this is likely a sequencing read error. V gene TRBV5-1 combines with J gene TRBJ2-7, with 9 bases lining up with TRBD2. The CDR3 is made up of 14 amino acids. The germline CDR1 and CDR2 sequences are SGHRS and YFSETQ. V shed 2 bases, J shed 6 bases, and the junction held 6 bases outside the gene matches. The DNA of the CDR3 is TGCGCCAGCAGCTTAAGCGGGAGGATTAGCGAGCAGTACTTC. Its translation: CASSLSGRISEQYF.

The gene calls are TRBV5-1 and TRBJ1-6, with no clear D. Germline V CDR1 and CDR2: SGHRS, YFSETQ. The CDR3 has 16 amino acids. V gave up 1 base and J gave up 12 bases, with 20 bases separating them. The CDR3 loop is CASSLTGTDLSRPLHF. For the CDR3, the DNA is TGCGCCAGCAGCTTGACCGGCACAGACCTTAGCCGACCCCTCCACTTT.

V usage is TRBV5-1 and J usage is TRBJ2-1; 11 bases agree with TRBD2. This CDR3 is built from 16 residues. Trimming at V came to 4 bases and at J to 7 bases, leaving 10 bases not matched to a gene. Per germline, CDR1 SGHRS and CDR2 YFSETQ. CDR3 in DNA: TGCGCCAGCAGCCTAGAAAGGGCTAGCGGGGGGAATGAGCAGTTCTTC. Residues: CASSLERASGGNEQFF.